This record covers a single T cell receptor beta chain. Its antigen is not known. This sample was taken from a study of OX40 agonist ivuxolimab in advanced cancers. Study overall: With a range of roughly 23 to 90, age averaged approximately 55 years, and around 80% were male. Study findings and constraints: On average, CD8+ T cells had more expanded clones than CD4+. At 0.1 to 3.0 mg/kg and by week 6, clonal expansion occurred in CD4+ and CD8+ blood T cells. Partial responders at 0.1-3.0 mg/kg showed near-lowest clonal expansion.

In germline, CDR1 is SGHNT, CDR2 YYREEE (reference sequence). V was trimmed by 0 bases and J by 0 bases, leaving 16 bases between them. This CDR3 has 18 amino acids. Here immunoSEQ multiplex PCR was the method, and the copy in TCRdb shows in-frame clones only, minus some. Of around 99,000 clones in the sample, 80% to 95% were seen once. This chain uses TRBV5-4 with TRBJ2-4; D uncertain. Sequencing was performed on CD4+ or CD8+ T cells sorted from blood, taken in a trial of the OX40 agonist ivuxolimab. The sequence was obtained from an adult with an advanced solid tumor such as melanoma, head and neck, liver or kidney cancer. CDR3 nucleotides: TGTGCCAGCAGCTTGGAGTTGGGAACGGCTCCAGCCAAAAACATTCAGTACTTC. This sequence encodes CASSLELGTAPAKNIQYF.